The 6 T cell receptor beta chains presented below share a single source sample, sequenced in a study of human versus mouse CDR3 diversity and MHC coevolution. Data came from immunoSEQ multiplex PCR; TCRdb stores just in-frame clones and leaves some out. The repertoire holds around 59,000 clones, with around 94% as singletons. Sequencing input: naive CD4+ T cells from blood. Documented subset: CD45RO-negative CD62L-positive naive CD4 T cells. Receptor source: a person aged 55-75 years in good health.

The gene calls are TRBV27 and TRBJ1-3, with TRBD1 identical over 7 bases. The CDR3 is made up of 14 amino acids. Per germline, CDR1 MNHEY and CDR2 SMNVEV (reference sequence). With V trimmed by 6 bases and J by 4 bases, 6 bases remained unmatched. The CDR3 DNA reads TGTGCCAGCAGACAGACAGGGACCGGAAACACCATATATTTT. Residues: CASRQTGTGNTIYF.

V is TRBV2 and J is TRBJ2-5; possibly TRBD2 for D (6 bases). Trimming cost V 6 bases and J 4 bases, with 12 bases left between them. This CDR3 comprises 13 residues. Germline CDR1 is SNHLY and CDR2 is FYNNEI. The CDR3 DNA sequence: TGTGCCAGCAGATATAACGGGGGAGAGACCCAGTACTTC. This gives the protein CASRYNGGETQYF. The variable domain in full, completed from reference TRBV2 and TRBJ2-5, reads EPEVTQTPSHQVTQMGQEVILRCVPISNHLYFYWYRQILGQKVEFLVSFYNNEISEKSEIFDDQFSVERPDGSNFTLKIRSTKLEDSAMYFCASRYNGGETQYFGPGTRLLVL.

The J gene is TRBJ1-2, the V gene TRBV2; TRBD1 might be the D (5 bases). The germline V gene has CDR1 SNHLY and CDR2 FYNNEI. V dropped 8 bases and J dropped 4 bases, with 11 bases sitting between them. The CDR3 is made up of 12 amino acids. CDR3 nucleotide sequence: TGTGCCAGCCTCAGGACAAGCTATGGCTACACCTTC. This codes for CASLRTSYGYTF.

The rearrangement links TRBV15 to TRBJ1-5, with D possibly matching TRBD1 (5 bases). The CDR3 has 15 residues. V was cut by 0 bases and J by 5 bases, with 11 bases left in between. Germline CDR1 and CDR2: LNHNV and YYDKDF (reference sequence). CDR3 protein: CATSRDEGAHQPQHF. The CDR3 region has the DNA TGTGCCACCAGCAGAGATGAAGGGGCACATCAGCCCCAGCATTTT.

The chain recombines TRBV5-4 with TRBJ2-3; TRBD1 agrees at 7 bases. CDR1 and CDR2 from the germline V gene are SGHNT and YYREEE (reference sequence). This CDR3 comprises 14 residues. The V gene end was trimmed by 5 bases and the J gene end by 1 base; junction bases not matched to a gene: 4. CDR3 in amino acids: CASSPGQGTDTQYF. The DNA for the CDR3 is TGTGCCAGCAGTCCCGGACAGGGCACAGATACGCAGTATTTT.

The rearrangement joins TRBV5-1 to TRBJ2-2, with TRBD2 as a possible D gene (6 bases). The CDR3 contains 15 residues. Between the trimmed V and J ends, which lost 6 bases and 0 bases, there was a span of 12 bases. Per the germline V gene, CDR1 is SGHRS and CDR2 is YFSETQ. DNA for the CDR3: TGCGCCAGCACCCAAACTAGCCCGAACACCGGGGAGCTGTTTTTT. This gives the protein CASTQTSPNTGELFF.